This T cell receptor beta chain came from a study of control samples from healthy donors and cancer patients (TCRdb year 2020). For this clone: No antigen is known for it. Base qualities are missing; no much larger clone stands one base away.

The library came from the immunoSEQ multiplex PCR assay. TCRdb carries this immuneACCESS record with in-frame sequences only. Its versions omit some clonotypes, under half of them owing to an unresolved V gene in the studies checked, with the rest unexplained. The sample table lists 90,000 to 150,000 clones, roughly 90% of them with a count of one. The ten largest account for 6.5% to 9% of the sample. From the cysteine up to the phenylalanine, the CDR3 has a length of 16 residues. Only the CDR3 portion is preserved as DNA: 48 bases, with reading frame beginning at the first base. V is pruned by 1 base and J by 6 bases, leaving 11 bases of the junction without a gene match. The CDR1 and CDR2 encoded by the germline V gene are LGHNA and YSLEER.

The source material was blood. The origin of this receptor is a woman aged 18-29 years in good health. This chain joins TRBV4-3 to TRBJ2-7; 8 central bases correspond to TRBD2. In nucleotide form, the sequence is TGCGCCAGCAGCCAAGTGCGGAGTAGCGGGAAGTCCGAGCAGTACTTC. Its translation reads: CASSQVRSSGKSEQYF.